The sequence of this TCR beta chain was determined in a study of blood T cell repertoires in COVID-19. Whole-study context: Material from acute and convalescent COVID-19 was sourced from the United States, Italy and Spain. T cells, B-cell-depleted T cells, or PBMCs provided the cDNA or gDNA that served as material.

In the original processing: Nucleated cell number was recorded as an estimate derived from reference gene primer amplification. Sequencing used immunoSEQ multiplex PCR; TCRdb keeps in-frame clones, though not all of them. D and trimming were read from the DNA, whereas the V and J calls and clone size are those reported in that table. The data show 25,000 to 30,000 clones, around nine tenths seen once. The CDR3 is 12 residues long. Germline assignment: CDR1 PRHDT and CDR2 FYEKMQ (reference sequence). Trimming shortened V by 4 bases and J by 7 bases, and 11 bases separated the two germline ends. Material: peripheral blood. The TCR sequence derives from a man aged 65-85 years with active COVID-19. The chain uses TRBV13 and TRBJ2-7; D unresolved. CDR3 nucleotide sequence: TGTGCCAGCAGCTCCCTCGCTAGGGAGCAGTACTTC. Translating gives CASSSLAREQYF.